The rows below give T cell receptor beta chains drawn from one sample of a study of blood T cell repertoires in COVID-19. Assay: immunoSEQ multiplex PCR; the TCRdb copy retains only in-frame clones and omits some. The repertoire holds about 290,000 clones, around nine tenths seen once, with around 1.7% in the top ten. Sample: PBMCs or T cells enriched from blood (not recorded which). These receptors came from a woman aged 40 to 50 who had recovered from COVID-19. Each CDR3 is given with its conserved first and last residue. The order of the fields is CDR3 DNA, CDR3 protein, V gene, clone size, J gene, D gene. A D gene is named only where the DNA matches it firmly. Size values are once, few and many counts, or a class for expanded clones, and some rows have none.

CDR3 DNA: TGTGCCAGCAGCTCCCCCTGGGGACTAGCGGGAGGGGAGACTACCTACGAGCAGTACTTC
CDR3 protein: CASSSPWGLAGGETTYEQYF
V gene: TRBV28
clone size: .
J gene: TRBJ2-7
D gene: TRBD2

CDR3 DNA: TGTGCCAGCAGCCAAGGGACAGGCCACAAGCAGTACTTC
CDR3 protein: CASSQGTGHKQYF
V gene: TRBV3-1/TRBV3-2
clone size: .
J gene: TRBJ2-7
D gene: TRBD1

CDR3 DNA: TGTGCCAGCAGTTTAGCACGCGGACAGGGAAACTATGGCTACACCTTC
CDR3 protein: CASSLARGQGNYGYTF
V gene: TRBV27
clone size: .
J gene: TRBJ1-2
D gene: TRBD1

CDR3 DNA: TGTGCCAGCAGTGCCACAGTGAACACTGAAGCTTTCTTT
CDR3 protein: CASSATVNTEAFF
V gene: TRBV3-1/TRBV3-2
clone size: .
J gene: TRBJ1-1
D gene: .

CDR3 DNA: TGCGCCAGCAGCTTGGCCGACACCCGCTATGGCTACACCTTC
CDR3 protein: CASSLADTRYGYTF
V gene: TRBV5-1
clone size: .
J gene: TRBJ1-2
D gene: .

CDR3 DNA: TGTGCCAGCAGCGGAGTAGCCCCAGATACGCAGTATTTT
CDR3 protein: CASSGVAPDTQYF
V gene: TRBV28
clone size: once
J gene: TRBJ2-3
D gene: .

CDR3 DNA: TGTGCCTGGAGCGAGACAGGGGCCGGTCCCCAGCATTTT
CDR3 protein: CAWSETGAGPQHF
V gene: TRBV30
clone size: .
J gene: TRBJ1-5
D gene: TRBD1

CDR3 DNA: TGTGCCAGCTCACCGGGACAGGGGTCTTTCTCCTACGAGCAGTACTTC
CDR3 protein: CASSPGQGSFSYEQYF
V gene: TRBV18
clone size: once
J gene: TRBJ2-7
D gene: TRBD1

CDR3 DNA: TGTGCCTGGAGTGGCGGTCAACCTCCTTACGGCAAAAACATTCAGTACTTC
CDR3 protein: CAWSGGQPPYGKNIQYF
V gene: TRBV30
clone size: .
J gene: TRBJ2-4
D gene: .

CDR3 DNA: TGTGCCAGCAGGGAGGAACGCGTTCAGGTGGCCCAGTACTTC
CDR3 protein: CASREERVQVAQYF
V gene: TRBV6-5
clone size: .
J gene: TRBJ2-5
D gene: .

CDR3 DNA: TGTGCCAGCAGTAAACGTGCGGGGAAACTGTTTTTT
CDR3 protein: CASSKRAGKLFF
V gene: TRBV12-3/TRBV12-4
clone size: .
J gene: TRBJ1-4
D gene: .

CDR3 DNA: TGTGCTAGTGGTTCACAGGGTAGTGGAAACACCATATATTTT
CDR3 protein: CASGSQGSGNTIYF
V gene: TRBV12-5
clone size: few
J gene: TRBJ1-3
D gene: .

CDR3 DNA: TGTGCCAGCTCCCCGGGTGACTATGGCTACACCTTC
CDR3 protein: CASSPGDYGYTF
V gene: TRBV18
clone size: .
J gene: TRBJ1-2
D gene: .

CDR3 DNA: TGTGCCAGCAGCTTAGGGACAGGGGGTCTGCGGGGCATGGCTTTCTTT
CDR3 protein: CASSLGTGGLRGMAFF
V gene: TRBV7-2
clone size: .
J gene: TRBJ1-1
D gene: TRBD1

CDR3 DNA: TGTGCCAGCAATCGGGGGGCTAATGAAAAACTGTTTTTT
CDR3 protein: CASNRGANEKLFF
V gene: TRBV2
clone size: .
J gene: TRBJ1-4
D gene: .

CDR3 DNA: TGTGCCAGCAGCCCCGGGACAGGGAAGGCCTACGAGCAGTACTTC
CDR3 protein: CASSPGTGKAYEQYF
V gene: TRBV7-6
clone size: few
J gene: TRBJ2-7
D gene: TRBD1

CDR3 DNA: TGTGCCAGCAGCTTCAGACAGGGGGGTACGAATTCACCCCTCCACTTT
CDR3 protein: CASSFRQGGTNSPLHF
V gene: TRBV5-6
clone size: .
J gene: TRBJ1-6
D gene: TRBD1

CDR3 DNA: TGTGCCAGCAGCACCGGACAGGGGAACACTGAAGCTTTCTTT
CDR3 protein: CASSTGQGNTEAFF
V gene: TRBV4-2
clone size: .
J gene: TRBJ1-1
D gene: TRBD1

CDR3 DNA: TGTGCCAGTCTGTTATCCGCCGGGAGAAGCTATGGCTACACCTTC
CDR3 protein: CASLLSAGRSYGYTF
V gene: TRBV19
clone size: .
J gene: TRBJ1-2
D gene: .

CDR3 DNA: TGTGCTAGTGGTTTGGCGTACAGGGAAGCTTTCTTT
CDR3 protein: CASGLAYREAFF
V gene: TRBV12-5
clone size: .
J gene: TRBJ1-1
D gene: .

CDR3 DNA: TGTGCCAGCAGCTTACGGGAGGGAATCACTGAAGCTTTCTTT
CDR3 protein: CASSLREGITEAFF
V gene: TRBV7-2
clone size: .
J gene: TRBJ1-1
D gene: .

CDR3 DNA: TGTGCCAGCAGCCCCAGGCATATGGGAGTAGGGAACACTGAAGCTTTCTTT
CDR3 protein: CASSPRHMGVGNTEAFF
V gene: TRBV7-8
clone size: .
J gene: TRBJ1-1
D gene: .

CDR3 DNA: TGTGCCAGCAGCGCCCCTCTGAGGGACTATATGGCCGGGGAGCTGTTTTTT
CDR3 protein: CASSAPLRDYMAGELFF
V gene: TRBV5-5
clone size: once
J gene: TRBJ2-2
D gene: TRBD2

CDR3 DNA: TGTGCCAGCAGCGCCGGGGACAGGGACACCGGGGAGCTGTTTTTT
CDR3 protein: CASSAGDRDTGELFF
V gene: TRBV7-3
clone size: .
J gene: TRBJ2-2
D gene: TRBD1

CDR3 DNA: TGTGCCATCAGTGATCGGCCTAGCGGAGGGGCAGGGACGCAGTATTTT
CDR3 protein: CAISDRPSGGAGTQYF
V gene: TRBV10-3
clone size: .
J gene: TRBJ2-3
D gene: TRBD2

CDR3 DNA: TGCGCCAGCAGCTTGGGGACTACTAACTATGGCTACACCTTC
CDR3 protein: CASSLGTTNYGYTF
V gene: TRBV5-1
clone size: .
J gene: TRBJ1-2
D gene: .

CDR3 DNA: TGTGCCAGTAAACGCTACAGGATAAATTCTGGAAACACCATATATTTT
CDR3 protein: CASKRYRINSGNTIYF
V gene: TRBV19
clone size: .
J gene: TRBJ1-3
D gene: .

CDR3 DNA: TGTGCCAGCAGGCCCACAGGGGCGGGCGAAAAACTGTTTTTT
CDR3 protein: CASRPTGAGEKLFF
V gene: TRBV2
clone size: .
J gene: TRBJ1-4
D gene: TRBD1

CDR3 DNA: TGTGCCAGCAGGGCGGTGAATGAAAAACTGTTTTTT
CDR3 protein: CASRAVNEKLFF
V gene: TRBV6-5
clone size: .
J gene: TRBJ1-4
D gene: .

CDR3 DNA: TGTGCCAGCAGCAGGGGACAGGGGGCGTCCTATGGCTACACCTTC
CDR3 protein: CASSRGQGASYGYTF
V gene: TRBV5-4
clone size: .
J gene: TRBJ1-2
D gene: TRBD1

CDR3 DNA: TGTGCCAGCAGTTCTCGCCCGGCCAGGGGTACTCAAGCTTTCTTT
CDR3 protein: CASSSRPARGTQAFF
V gene: TRBV6-5
clone size: .
J gene: TRBJ1-1
D gene: .

CDR3 DNA: TGTGCCAGCAGCGGGACTCCTCTCGCAAAGCAGTACTTC
CDR3 protein: CASSGTPLAKQYF
V gene: TRBV9
clone size: .
J gene: TRBJ2-7
D gene: .

CDR3 DNA: TGTGCCAGCAGCCCATCCGCGCGGGAGCGGTCCTACGAGCAGTACTTC
CDR3 protein: CASSPSARERSYEQYF
V gene: TRBV21-1
clone size: .
J gene: TRBJ2-7
D gene: .

CDR3 DNA: TGCGCCAGCAGCTCGGGACAGCCGAACACTGAAGCTTTCTTT
CDR3 protein: CASSSGQPNTEAFF
V gene: TRBV5-1
clone size: many
J gene: TRBJ1-1
D gene: TRBD1

CDR3 DNA: TGCGCCAGCAGCTTAACAGGGCCGGGGGAGACCCAGTACTTC
CDR3 protein: CASSLTGPGETQYF
V gene: TRBV5-1
clone size: .
J gene: TRBJ2-5
D gene: .

CDR3 DNA: TGTGCCAGCAGCTTAGCGTGGACAGGGAGCACCGGGGAGCTGTTTTTT
CDR3 protein: CASSLAWTGSTGELFF
V gene: TRBV7-2
clone size: .
J gene: TRBJ2-2
D gene: TRBD1

CDR3 DNA: TGTGCCAGCAGCGCCCAGATTTCCAACACCATATATTTT
CDR3 protein: CASSAQISNTIYF
V gene: TRBV9
clone size: .
J gene: TRBJ1-3
D gene: .

CDR3 DNA: TGTGCCAGCAGCCAGTTCAGGGGGCACACTGAAGCTTTCTTT
CDR3 protein: CASSQFRGHTEAFF
V gene: TRBV14
clone size: .
J gene: TRBJ1-1
D gene: TRBD1

CDR3 DNA: TGCGCCAGCAGCTTAAATGGGGACAGGTGGGGAGAGACCCAGTACTTC
CDR3 protein: CASSLNGDRWGETQYF
V gene: TRBV5-1
clone size: .
J gene: TRBJ2-5
D gene: TRBD1

CDR3 DNA: TGTGCCAGCTCACCACCCGGGATTCCTGGGGCCAACGTCCTGACTTTC
CDR3 protein: CASSPPGIPGANVLTF
V gene: TRBV18
clone size: .
J gene: TRBJ2-6
D gene: .

CDR3 DNA: TGTGCCACCAGTGCGTGGCCCTACTATGGCTACACCTTC
CDR3 protein: CATSAWPYYGYTF
V gene: TRBV24-1
clone size: .
J gene: TRBJ1-2
D gene: .

CDR3 DNA: TGTGCCAGCAGTCTGGGAGGGGGAGGGCTTGGGAGGTATGGCTACACCTTC
CDR3 protein: CASSLGGGGLGRYGYTF
V gene: TRBV6-6
clone size: .
J gene: TRBJ1-2
D gene: .

CDR3 DNA: TGTGCCAGCAGTAGACAGGGGTCCGCCAAAAACATTCAGTACTTC
CDR3 protein: CASSRQGSAKNIQYF
V gene: TRBV3-1/TRBV3-2
clone size: once
J gene: TRBJ2-4
D gene: TRBD1

CDR3 DNA: TGTGCCAGACGGTATCCTAGAGGAGTCGATAATTCACCCCTCCACTTT
CDR3 protein: CARRYPRGVDNSPLHF
V gene: TRBV21-1
clone size: .
J gene: TRBJ1-6
D gene: .

CDR3 DNA: TGTGCCAGCAGCCGAGGACTAGCGGGGGGGAGGACAGATACGCAGTATTTT
CDR3 protein: CASSRGLAGGRTDTQYF
V gene: TRBV7-3
clone size: .
J gene: TRBJ2-3
D gene: TRBD2

CDR3 DNA: TGTGCCAGCAGGCCCGGCGGGACAGGGGGCCCCTATGGCTACACCTTC
CDR3 protein: CASRPGGTGGPYGYTF
V gene: TRBV27
clone size: .
J gene: TRBJ1-2
D gene: TRBD1

CDR3 DNA: TGTGCCAGTACGACAGTTAGCAATCAGCCCCAGCATTTT
CDR3 protein: CASTTVSNQPQHF
V gene: TRBV2
clone size: .
J gene: TRBJ1-5
D gene: .

CDR3 DNA: TGTGCCAGCAGCTTAAACAGGGAGACTGAAGCTTTCTTT
CDR3 protein: CASSLNRETEAFF
V gene: TRBV7-3
clone size: .
J gene: TRBJ1-1
D gene: .

CDR3 DNA: TGTGCCAGCAGTCCACCGGGACAGGGGTTCTCACCCCTCCACTTT
CDR3 protein: CASSPPGQGFSPLHF
V gene: TRBV7-9
clone size: once
J gene: TRBJ1-6
D gene: TRBD1